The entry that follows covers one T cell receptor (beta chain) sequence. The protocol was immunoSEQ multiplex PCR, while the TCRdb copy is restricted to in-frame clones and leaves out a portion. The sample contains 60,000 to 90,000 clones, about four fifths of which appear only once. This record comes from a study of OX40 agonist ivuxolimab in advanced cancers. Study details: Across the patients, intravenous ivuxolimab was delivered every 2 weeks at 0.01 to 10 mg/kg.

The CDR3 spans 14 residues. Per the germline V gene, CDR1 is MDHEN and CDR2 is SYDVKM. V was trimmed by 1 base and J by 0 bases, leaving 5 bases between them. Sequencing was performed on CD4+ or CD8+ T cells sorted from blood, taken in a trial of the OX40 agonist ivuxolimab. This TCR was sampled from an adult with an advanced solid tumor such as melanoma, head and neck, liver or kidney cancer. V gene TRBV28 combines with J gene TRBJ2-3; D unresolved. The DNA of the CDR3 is TGTGCCAGCAGTTTATCGCGCAGCACAGATACGCAGTATTTT. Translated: CASSLSRSTDTQYF. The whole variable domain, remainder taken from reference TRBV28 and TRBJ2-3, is DVKVTQSSRYLVKRTGEKVFLECVQDMDHENMFWYRQDPGLGLRLIYFSYDVKMKEKGDIPEGYSVSREKKERFSLILESASTNQTSMYLCASSLSRSTDTQYFGPGTRLTVL.